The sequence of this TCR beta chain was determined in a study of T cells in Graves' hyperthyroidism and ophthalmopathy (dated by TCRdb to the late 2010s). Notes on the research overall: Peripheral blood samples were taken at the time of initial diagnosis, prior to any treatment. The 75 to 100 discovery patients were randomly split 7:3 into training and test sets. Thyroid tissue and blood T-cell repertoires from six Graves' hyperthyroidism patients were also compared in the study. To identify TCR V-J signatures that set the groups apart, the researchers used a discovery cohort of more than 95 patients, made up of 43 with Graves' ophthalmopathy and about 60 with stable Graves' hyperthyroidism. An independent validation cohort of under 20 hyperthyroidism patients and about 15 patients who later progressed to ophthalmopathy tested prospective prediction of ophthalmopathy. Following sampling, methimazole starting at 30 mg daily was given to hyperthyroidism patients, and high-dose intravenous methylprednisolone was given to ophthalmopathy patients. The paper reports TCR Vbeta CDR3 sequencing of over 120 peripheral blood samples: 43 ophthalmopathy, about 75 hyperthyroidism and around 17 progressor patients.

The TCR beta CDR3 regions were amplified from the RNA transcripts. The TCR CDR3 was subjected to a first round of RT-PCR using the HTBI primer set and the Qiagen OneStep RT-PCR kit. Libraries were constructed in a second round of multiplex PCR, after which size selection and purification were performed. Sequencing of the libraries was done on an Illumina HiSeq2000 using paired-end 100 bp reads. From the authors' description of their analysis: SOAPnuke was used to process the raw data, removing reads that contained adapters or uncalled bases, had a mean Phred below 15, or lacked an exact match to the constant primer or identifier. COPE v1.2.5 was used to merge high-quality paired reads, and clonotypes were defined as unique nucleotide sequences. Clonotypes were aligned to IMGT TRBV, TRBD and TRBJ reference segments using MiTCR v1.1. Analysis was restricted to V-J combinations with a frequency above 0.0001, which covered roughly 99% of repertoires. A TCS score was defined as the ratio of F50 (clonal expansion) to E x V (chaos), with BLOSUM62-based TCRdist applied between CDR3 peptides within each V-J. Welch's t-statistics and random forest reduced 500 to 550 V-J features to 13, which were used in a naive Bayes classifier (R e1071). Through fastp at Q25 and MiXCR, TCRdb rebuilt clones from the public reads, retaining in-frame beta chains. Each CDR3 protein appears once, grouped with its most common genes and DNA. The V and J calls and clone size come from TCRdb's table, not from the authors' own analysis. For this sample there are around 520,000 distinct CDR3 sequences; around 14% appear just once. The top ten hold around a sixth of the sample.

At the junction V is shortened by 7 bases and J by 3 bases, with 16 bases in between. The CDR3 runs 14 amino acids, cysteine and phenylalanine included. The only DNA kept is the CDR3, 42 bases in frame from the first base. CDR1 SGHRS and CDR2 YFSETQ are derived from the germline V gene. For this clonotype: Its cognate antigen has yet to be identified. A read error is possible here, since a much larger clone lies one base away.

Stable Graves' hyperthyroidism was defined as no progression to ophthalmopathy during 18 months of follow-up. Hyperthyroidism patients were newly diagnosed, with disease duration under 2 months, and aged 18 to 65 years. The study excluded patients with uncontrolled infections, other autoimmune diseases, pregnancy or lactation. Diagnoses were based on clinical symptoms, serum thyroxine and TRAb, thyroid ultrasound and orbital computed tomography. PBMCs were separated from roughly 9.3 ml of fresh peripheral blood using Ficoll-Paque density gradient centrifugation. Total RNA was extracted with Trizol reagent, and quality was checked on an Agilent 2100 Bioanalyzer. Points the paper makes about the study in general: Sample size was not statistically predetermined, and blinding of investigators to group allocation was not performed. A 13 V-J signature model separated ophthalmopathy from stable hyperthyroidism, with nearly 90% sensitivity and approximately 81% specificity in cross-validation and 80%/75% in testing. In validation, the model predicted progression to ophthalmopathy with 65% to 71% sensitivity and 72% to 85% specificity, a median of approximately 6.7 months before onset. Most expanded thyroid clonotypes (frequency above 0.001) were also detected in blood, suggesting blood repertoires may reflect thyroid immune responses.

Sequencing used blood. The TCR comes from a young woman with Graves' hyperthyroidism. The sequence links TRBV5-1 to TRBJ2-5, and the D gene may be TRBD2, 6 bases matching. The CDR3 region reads CASSIRGTEETQYF. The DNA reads TGCGCCAGCTCCATACGCGGGACGGAAGAGACCCAGTACTTC. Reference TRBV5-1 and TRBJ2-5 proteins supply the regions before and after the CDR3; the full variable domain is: KAGVTQTPRYLIKTRGQQVTLSCSPISGHRSVSWYQQTPGQGLQFLFEYFSETQRNKGNFPGRFSGRQFSNSRSEMNVSTLELGDSALYLCASSIRGTEETQYFGPGTRLLVL.